This T cell receptor beta chain was sequenced during a study of graft-versus-host responses after intestinal transplantation (dated by TCRdb to the early 2020s). Some background on the complete study: The transplants that recipients got were multivisceral, liver-intestinal, or isolated intestinal. All recipients received anti-thymocyte globulin induction followed by maintenance tacrolimus and steroids for 3 to 4 years. Bulk TCR-beta CDR3 sequencing was used to track graft-versus-host and host-versus-graft alloreactive T cell clones in the graft, circulation and bone marrow after intestinal transplantation. Alloreactive clones were identified by sequencing pre-transplant mixed lymphocyte reaction products and comparing these products with unstimulated pre-transplant donor and recipient T cells. The cohort enrolled under 25 intestinal transplant recipients including one retransplant, and 3 patients lacking pretransplant specimens were excluded. A peak of at least 4% donor T cells among recipient peripheral blood mononuclear cells was the definition used for donor T cell macrochimerism. Rather than going through the commercial service, samples from three later patients were sequenced in-house on an Illumina MiSeq and processed with MiXCR.

The intended sense of this specimen's time point label: cells obtained before transplantation from donor or recipient. CD3+CD4+ and CD3+CD8+ populations were FACS-sorted from unstimulated pre-transplant donor and recipient cells taken from spleen or lymph nodes. Libraries were prepared through the immunoSEQ multiplex PCR assay. In most patients, genomic DNA was isolated using the Qiagen DNeasy Blood and Tissue Kit and sent frozen to Adaptive Biotechnologies for TCR sequencing. For most patients, genomic DNA was subjected to high-throughput TCR-beta CDR3 sequencing by Adaptive Biotechnologies. Per the authors' processing: TCR sequencing data were retrieved from Adaptive's ImmunoSEQ software for 15 to 20 patients, whereas a few other patients were processed with MiXCR and VDJtools. To correct CD4 versus CD8 sorting errors, any sequence found in both subsets at a frequency ratio below 5:1 was removed. CDR3 nucleotide sequences shared between donor and recipient were removed because their origin could not be assigned. To be classed as alloreactive, a clone needed at least 2-fold expansion over unstimulated cells and a minimum CFSE-low frequency of 0.002% (template counts) or 0.001% (read counts). Clones detected in sequenced pre-transplant spleen, lymph node, or MLR CFSE-low populations of the donor or recipient were defined as mappable. Cumulative frequency of alloreactive clones was calculated as a percentage of all sequences weighted by copy number. Not all clones reach the TCRdb copy of this immuneACCESS table, which keeps in-frame sequences only. Checked studies attribute under half of the gap to unresolved V genes and leave the rest unexplained. V, J and clone size were drawn from that table, and D and trimming were deduced from the DNA. For this sample the table gives over 100,000 clones, of which 85% to 95% were detected only once. The ten largest clones take up under 1.5% of the sample.

The CDR3 starts with the cysteine, ends with the phenylalanine, and has 16 residues. Only the CDR3 portion is preserved as DNA: 48 bases, with reading frame beginning at the first base. Reading the germline V gene gives CDR1 SGHDT and CDR2 YYEEEE. Trimming removed 7 bases from V and 4 bases from J; the gene matches leave 11 bases unexplained. Concerning this clone itself: This clone's antigen is unknown. No per-base quality is available; no much larger clone lies one base away.

Here is what the overall study found, with its caveats: Conclusions were limited by the relatively low number and heterogeneity of intestinal transplant patients. Peak levels of circulating GvH clones were associated with declines in HvG clones early after transplant. GvH clones were detected in recipient bone marrow, and some appeared earlier in ileal mucosa or blood, consistent with an intestinal mucosal origin. In patients with donor T cell macrochimerism, the allografts had high GvH to HvG T cell clonal ratios.

The chain is encoded by TRBV5-6 joined to TRBJ2-3, and 11 bases in between align with TRBD2. This specimen was unstimulated CD8+ T cells sorted from spleen or lymph node cells, taken before transplant. This receptor was identified in a human donor who was the organ donor for an intestinal transplant. The CDR3 corresponds to CASGTLAGEGPDTQYF. The DNA is TGTGCCAGCGGGACACTAGCGGGAGAGGGTCCAGATACGCAGTATTTT.